These 8 T cell receptor beta chains originate from one sample sequenced in a study of identical twins. MiXCR was run by TCRdb on the 5' RACE reads, yielding one entry per CDR3 protein. The sample records approximately 350,000 distinct CDR3 sequences, around 12% being singletons. The same sample was also studied in work on yellow fever vaccine responses in identical twins.

Material for sequencing was CD8+ T cells sorted from blood. The receptors were sampled from a woman under 30 in good health.

The chain has TRBV7-6 and TRBJ1-1; D is possibly TRBD1 (5 bases). Trimming left V 1 base short and J 5 bases short, with 14 bases between. Germline loops: CDR1 SGHVS, CDR2 FNYEAQ. The CDR3 extends over 15 amino acids. This CDR3 is CASSLGGLGGTEAFF. The CDR3 DNA reads TGTGCCAGCAGCTTAGGGGGCCTTGGAGGAACTGAAGCTTTCTTT.

This clonotype was counted only a few times. The J gene is TRBJ2-1, the V gene TRBV12-3 or TRBV12-4; 12 nucleotides match TRBD2. Losses at the gene ends were 1 base for V and 2 bases for J; bases not matched to a gene: 3. CDR3 length: 17 residues. CDR3 nucleotides: TGTGCCAGCAGTTTAGGACTAGCGGGAGCGGCCTACAATGAGCAGTTCTTC. This encodes CASSLGLAGAAYNEQFF.

This clonotype was observed a handful of times. CDR3 DNA: TGTGCCAGCAGCTTAACTAGACCGCCGCCCGATGCTAGCGGGGAGAACTCCTACGAGCAGTACGTC. Translation gives CASSLTRPPPDASGENSYEQYV. The chain couples TRBV7-3 to TRBJ2-7, with 9 positions matching TRBD2. The CDR3 length is 22 residues. Trimming cost V 0 bases and J 0 bases; bases outside gene matches: 21. CDR1 SGHTA and CDR2 FQGTGA come from the germline V gene.

The chain carries TRBV2 and TRBJ2-7, with D perhaps TRBD2 (6 bases). V dropped 6 bases and J dropped 4 bases, with 16 bases sitting between them. Per the germline V gene, CDR1 is SNHLY and CDR2 is FYNNEI. The CDR3 totals 14 residues. CDR3 amino acids: CASRVTEDYYEQYF. The CDR3 nucleotides are TGTGCCAGCAGAGTGACAGAGGACTATTACGAGCAGTACTTC.

The J gene is TRBJ2-1, the V gene TRBV11-3; 14 nucleotides agree with TRBD2. This CDR3 has 16 residues. The V gene end was trimmed by 5 bases and the J gene end by 9 bases; junction bases not matched to a gene: 9. Germline V CDR1 and CDR2: SGHNT, YENEEA. The CDR3 coding sequence is TGTGCCAGCAGCCCCGGGACTAGCGGGAGAATGGGTGAGCAGTTCTTC. Translated, it gives CASSPGTSGRMGEQFF.

This clonotype was detected ten times or more. The chain has TRBV10-3 and TRBJ2-5; D uncertain. Trimming shortened V by 0 bases and J by 1 base, and 9 bases separated the two germline ends. Germline loops: CDR1 ENHRY, CDR2 SYGVKD. The CDR3 has 15 amino acids. CDR3 sequence: CAISESQTGQETQYF. CDR3 nucleotide sequence: TGTGCCATCAGTGAGTCCCAGACTGGCCAAGAGACCCAGTACTTC.

This clonotype was counted only a few times. The gene calls are TRBV27 and TRBJ2-5, with 7 bases matching TRBD1. Germline trimming cut 1 base from V and 2 bases from J; bases unmatched to any gene: 1. This CDR3 spans 14 amino acids. Germline CDR1 and CDR2: MNHEY and SMNVEV (reference sequence). Here the CDR3 DNA reads TGTGCCAGCAGTTTATTGGGACAGCAAGAGACCCAGTACTTC. It is translated as CASSLLGQQETQYF.

The gene calls are TRBV27 and TRBJ2-1; TRBD1 aligns across 8 bases. V lost 7 bases, J lost 8 bases, and 10 bases stayed unmatched. The germline CDR1 and CDR2 sequences are MNHEY and SMNVEV (reference sequence). This CDR3 is built from 14 residues. The CDR3, as DNA: TGTGCCAGCACCTCGGGCAGGGGGCGGGATGAGCAGTTCTTC. This translates into CASTSGRGRDEQFF.